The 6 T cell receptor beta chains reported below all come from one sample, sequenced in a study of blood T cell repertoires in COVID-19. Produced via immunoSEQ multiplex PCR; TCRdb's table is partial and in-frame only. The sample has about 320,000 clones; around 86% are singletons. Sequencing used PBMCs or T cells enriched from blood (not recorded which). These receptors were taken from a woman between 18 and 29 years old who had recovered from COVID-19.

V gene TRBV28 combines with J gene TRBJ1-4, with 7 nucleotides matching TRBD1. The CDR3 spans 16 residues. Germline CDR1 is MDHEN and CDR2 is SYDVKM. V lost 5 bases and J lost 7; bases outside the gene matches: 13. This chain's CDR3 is CASSLYRGRLGEKLFF. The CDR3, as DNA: TGTGCCAGCAGTCTTTACAGGGGTCGTTTGGGTGAAAAACTGTTTTTT.

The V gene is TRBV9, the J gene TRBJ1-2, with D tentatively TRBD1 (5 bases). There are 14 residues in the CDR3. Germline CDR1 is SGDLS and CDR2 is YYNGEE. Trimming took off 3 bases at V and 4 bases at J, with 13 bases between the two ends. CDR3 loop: CASSATDTSYGYTF. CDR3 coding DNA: TGTGCCAGCAGCGCAACGGACACGTCCTATGGCTACACCTTC.

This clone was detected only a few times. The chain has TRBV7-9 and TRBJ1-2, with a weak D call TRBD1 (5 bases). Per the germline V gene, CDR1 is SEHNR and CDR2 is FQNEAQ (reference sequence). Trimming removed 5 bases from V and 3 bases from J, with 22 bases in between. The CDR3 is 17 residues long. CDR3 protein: CASSLRGRGKGDYGYTF. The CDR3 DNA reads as TGTGCCAGCAGCCTACGGGGGAGAGGAAAAGGGGACTATGGCTACACCTTC.

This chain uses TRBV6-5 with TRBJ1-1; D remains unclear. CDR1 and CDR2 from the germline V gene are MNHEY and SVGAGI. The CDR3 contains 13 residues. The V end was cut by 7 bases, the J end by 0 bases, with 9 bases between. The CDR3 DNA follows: TGTGCCAGCAATTCGGGGATGAACACTGAAGCTTTCTTT. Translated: CASNSGMNTEAFF.

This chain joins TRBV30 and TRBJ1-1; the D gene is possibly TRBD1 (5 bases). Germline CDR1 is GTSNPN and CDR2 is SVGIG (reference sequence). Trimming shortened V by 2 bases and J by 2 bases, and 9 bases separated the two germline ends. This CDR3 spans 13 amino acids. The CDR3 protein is CAWSPGINTEAFF. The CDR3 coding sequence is TGTGCCTGGAGTCCAGGGATAAACACTGAAGCTTTCTTT.

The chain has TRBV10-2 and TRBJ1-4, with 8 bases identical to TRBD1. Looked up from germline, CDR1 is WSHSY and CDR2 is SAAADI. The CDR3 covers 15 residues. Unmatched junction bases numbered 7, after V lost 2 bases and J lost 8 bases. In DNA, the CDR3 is TGCGCCAGCAGTGAGACCGACAGGGGTGGGGAAAAACTGTTTTTT. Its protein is CASSETDRGGEKLFF.